This T cell receptor beta chain was profiled in a study of monozygotic twins with inflammatory bowel disease. Blood was drawn at over 2 ml per donor. Investigators pulled total RNA out of whole blood and did not sort T cells. Germline V gene data show CDR1 as MNHNY and CDR2 as SVGAGI (reference sequence). The CDR3 length is 13 residues. Every TCR library consumed roughly 3,500 ng of total RNA. The study subjected TCRalpha and TCRbeta cDNA to two nested PCRs of approximately 17 and 9 cycles. Reanalyzing the 5' RACE reads, TCRdb keeps one entry per CDR3 protein, without DNA. The table lists about 380,000 distinct CDR3 sequences.

The V call is TRBV6-6, the J call TRBJ2-2; TCRdb returns TRBD1, unconfirmable since there is no DNA. The specimen was blood. The sequence came from a human donor with ulcerative colitis or Crohn's disease, or a healthy co-twin of an affected twin (not recorded which). The CDR3 sequence is CASSTTVAGELFF.